This TCR beta chain was retrieved from a study of identical twins. V lost 5 bases and J 3 bases, leaving 14 bases between the germline ends. CDR1 and CDR2 from the germline V gene are GTSNPN and SVGIG (reference sequence). The CDR3 runs to 13 residues. Each CDR3 protein gets one entry after TCRdb re-called the 5' RACE reads with MiXCR. The sample gives approximately 190,000 distinct CDR3 sequences, 15% to 20% of which show up once; 35% to 45% is in the top ten. These data were likewise used in another study, on T cells expressing NK-cell markers. As reported in that work: In four donors, these clonotypes also led the CD3+CD56-NKG2C+ fraction.

The source is a woman aged 18-29 years in good health. Sequencing input: CD8+ T cells sorted from blood. This chain connects TRBV30 to TRBJ2-7, with a weak D call TRBD1 (6 bases). Written as DNA, the CDR3 is TGTGCCTGGGACCCTGGACAGAGCTACGAGCAGTACTTC. Amino acids: CAWDPGQSYEQYF.